One and the same sample provided the 13 T cell receptor beta chains below, sequenced in a study of monozygotic twins with inflammatory bowel disease. TCRdb re-analyzed the 5' RACE reads; it lists each CDR3 protein once, without DNA. The sample holds some 210,000 distinct CDR3 sequences. What was sequenced was blood. The origin of the receptors is a human donor with ulcerative colitis or Crohn's disease, or a healthy co-twin of an affected twin (not recorded which).

The chain combines TRBV25-1 with TRBJ2-7; as DNA is missing, the TRBD1 call by TCRdb cannot be tested. CDR3 size: 14 residues. Germline V gene sequence: CDR1 MGHDK, CDR2 SYGVNS. The CDR3: CASSEIGDRDEQYF.

The V call is TRBV7-2, the J call TRBJ1-5. CDR3 length equals 13 residues. CDR1 and CDR2 (germline): SGHTA, FQGNSA. This chain's CDR3 is CASSLGGWQPQHF. Variable domain in full (rest from reference TRBV7-2 and TRBJ1-5): GAGVSQSPSNKVTEKGKDVELRCDPISGHTALYWYRQSLGQGLEFLIYFQGNSAPDKSGLPSDRFSAERTGGSVSTLTIQRTQQEDSAVYLCASSLGGWQPQHFGDGTRLSIL.

This rearrangement joins TRBV5-1 to TRBJ2-5; TCRdb indicates TRBD1, and absent DNA this call remains unverified. The CDR3 is 14 amino acids. Germline V gene sequence: CDR1 SGHRS, CDR2 YFSETQ. Here the CDR3 reads CASSFTGGRETQYF.

The chain uses TRBV3-1 and TRBJ1-3. The V gene's germline CDR1 is LGHDT and CDR2 YNNKEL (reference sequence). The CDR3 has 12 amino acids. The chain's CDR3 is CASCKNGNTIYF. The whole variable domain, remainder taken from reference TRBV3-1 and TRBJ1-3, is DTAVSQTPKYLVTQMGNDKSIKCEQNLGHDTMYWYKQDSKKFLKIMFSYNNKELIINETVPNRFSPKSPDKAHLNLHINSLELGDSAVYFCASCKNGNTIYFGEGSWLTVV.

V usage is TRBV28 and J usage is TRBJ2-7; the D call of TRBD1 rests on TCRdb alone, since no DNA is present to check it. This CDR3 has 16 amino acids. Germline V gene sequence: CDR1 MDHEN, CDR2 SYDVKM. The CDR3 spells CASSLEGGGQTYEQYF. Full variable domain (remainder filled in from reference TRBV28 and TRBJ2-7): DVKVTQSSRYLVKRTGEKVFLECVQDMDHENMFWYRQDPGLGLRLIYFSYDVKMKEKGDIPEGYSVSREKKERFSLILESASTNQTSMYLCASSLEGGGQTYEQYFGPGTRLTVT.

This chain uses TRBV4-1 with TRBJ2-3; TCRdb's D call, TRBD1, is unchecked because there is no DNA. Germline V gene data show CDR1 as MGHRA and CDR2 as YSYEKL. This CDR3 has 19 amino acids. Here the CDR3 reads CASSQPPLRRGASTDTQYF.

The chain joins TRBV12-3 or TRBV12-4 to TRBJ2-4; there is no DNA to check the TCRdb D call of TRBD1. The CDR3 sequence is 17 residues long. The chain's CDR3 is CASSRNPGGLAKNIQYF.

V usage is TRBV6-5 and J usage is TRBJ1-5; without DNA, the TCRdb call of TRBD1 cannot be checked. The germline V gene encodes CDR1 MNHEY and CDR2 SVGAGI. This CDR3 contains 15 residues. The CDR3 here is CASTVTGGGRQPQHF.

V is TRBV20-1 and J is TRBJ1-4; TCRdb selects TRBD1, and the lack of DNA leaves this call unchecked. Per the germline V gene, CDR1 is DFQATT and CDR2 is SNEGSKA (reference sequence). The CDR3 is 15 residues long. CDR3 protein: CSASIIGGANEKLFF.

This rearrangement joins TRBV5-4 to TRBJ2-3; the D gene TCRdb calls, TRBD2, cannot be checked with no DNA. There are 19 residues in the CDR3. Germline CDR1 reads SGHNT; CDR2 reads YYREEE (reference sequence). CDR3 amino acids: CASSLVASGGPLSTDTQYF.

CDR3 loop: CASSRVFGGGAFNEQFF. The chain links TRBV6-1 to TRBJ2-1; TCRdb designates TRBD2, a call that cannot be tested without DNA. The CDR3 consists of 17 residues. Germline V lookup: CDR1 MNHNS, CDR2 SASEGT.

This chain links TRBV5-6 with TRBJ2-6; TCRdb proposes TRBD2, but this gene call is untestable without DNA. CDR3 length equals 16 residues. Germline V gives CDR1 SGHDT, CDR2 YYEEEE. The chain's CDR3 is CASSLVASGGANVLTF.

The CDR3 is CAISESASSSYNSPLHF. The chain recombines TRBV10-3 with TRBJ1-6. Germline V gene sequence: CDR1 ENHRY, CDR2 SYGVKD. The CDR3 consists of 17 residues.